This TCR beta chain stems from a study of breast tumors, draining lymph nodes, adjacent tissues. TCRdb re-analysed the multiplex PCR reads in MiXCR, keeping a single row per CDR3 protein. The sample lists over 60,000 distinct CDR3 sequences; around 52% were seen once. This CDR3 spans 14 amino acids. Germline CDR1 is SNHLY and CDR2 is FYNNEI. V lost 8 bases, J lost 4 bases, and 17 bases lay in between. Notes on the study in general: Tumor T cell lymph node origin was a supported hypothesis, not proven. Data fit most tumor T cells coming from lymph node, expanding in tumor.

This clonotype was detected a few times. The antigen is undetermined. The genes are TRBV2 and TRBJ1-2; D call uncertain. Sequenced input: breast tumor tissue. The TCR was taken from a female donor with breast cancer. Some clones in this sample may be carry-over from other donors' samples. The CDR3, as DNA: TGTGCCAGCGGTCCCCTCGGGGTTAGCTATGGCTACACCTTC. Its translation is CASGPLGVSYGYTF.